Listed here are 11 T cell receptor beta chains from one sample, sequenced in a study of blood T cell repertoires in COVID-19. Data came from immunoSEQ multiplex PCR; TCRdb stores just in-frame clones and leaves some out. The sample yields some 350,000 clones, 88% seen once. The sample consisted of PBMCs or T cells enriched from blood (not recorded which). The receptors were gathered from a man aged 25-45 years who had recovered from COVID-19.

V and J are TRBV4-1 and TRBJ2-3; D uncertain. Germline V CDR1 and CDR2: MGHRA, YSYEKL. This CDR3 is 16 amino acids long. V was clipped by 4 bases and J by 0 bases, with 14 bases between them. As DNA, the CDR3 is TGCGCCAGCAGCCCAGAACAGAAAACTAGCACAGATACGCAGTATTTT. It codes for CASSPEQKTSTDTQYF.

CDR3 loop: CASSPSYGYTF. The CDR3 DNA follows: TGTGCCAGCAGTCCGAGCTATGGCTACACCTTC. V and J are TRBV6-5 and TRBJ1-2; no reliable D call. Germline V gene lookup returns CDR1 MNHEY and CDR2 SVGAGI. V shed 5 bases and J shed 4 bases, with 5 bases lying between them. This CDR3 region has 11 residues.

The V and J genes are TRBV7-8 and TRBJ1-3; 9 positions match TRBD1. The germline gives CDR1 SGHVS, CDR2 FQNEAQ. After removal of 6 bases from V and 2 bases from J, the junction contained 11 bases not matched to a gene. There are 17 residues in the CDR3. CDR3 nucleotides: TGTGCCAGCAGTCCCGCCGGGACAGGGTGGGCTGGAAACACCATATATTTT. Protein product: CASSPAGTGWAGNTIYF.

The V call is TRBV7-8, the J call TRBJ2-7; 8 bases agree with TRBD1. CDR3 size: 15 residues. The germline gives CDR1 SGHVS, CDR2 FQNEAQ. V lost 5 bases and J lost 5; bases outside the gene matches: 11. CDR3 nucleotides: TGTGCCAGCAGCGCCGAAGGGACAGGTACGAACGAGCAGTACTTC. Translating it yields CASSAEGTGTNEQYF.

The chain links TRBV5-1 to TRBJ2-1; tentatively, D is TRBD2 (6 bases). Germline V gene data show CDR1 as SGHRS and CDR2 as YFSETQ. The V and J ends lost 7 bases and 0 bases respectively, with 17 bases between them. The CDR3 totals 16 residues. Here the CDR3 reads CASYLGRTGSYNEQFF. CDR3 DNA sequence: TGCGCCAGCTACCTTGGGAGGACGGGCTCCTACAATGAGCAGTTCTTC.

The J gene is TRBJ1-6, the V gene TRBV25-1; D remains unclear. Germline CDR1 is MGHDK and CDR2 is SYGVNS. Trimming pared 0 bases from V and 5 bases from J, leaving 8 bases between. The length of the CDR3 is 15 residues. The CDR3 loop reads CASSEYGQDNSPLHF. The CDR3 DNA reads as TGTGCCAGCAGTGAATACGGCCAGGATAATTCACCCCTCCACTTT.

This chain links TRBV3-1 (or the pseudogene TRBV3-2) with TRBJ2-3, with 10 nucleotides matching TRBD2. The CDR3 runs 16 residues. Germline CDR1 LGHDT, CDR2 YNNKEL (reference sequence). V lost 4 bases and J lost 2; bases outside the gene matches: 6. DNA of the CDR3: TGTGCCAGCAGCCGATCCGGGACTAGCGACACAGATACGCAGTATTTT. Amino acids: CASSRSGTSDTDTQYF.

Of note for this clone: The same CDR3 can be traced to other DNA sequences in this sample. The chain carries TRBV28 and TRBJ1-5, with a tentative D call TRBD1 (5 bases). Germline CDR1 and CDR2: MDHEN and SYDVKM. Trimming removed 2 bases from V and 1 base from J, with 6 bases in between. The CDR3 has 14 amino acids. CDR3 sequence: CASSLGGSNQPQHF. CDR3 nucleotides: TGTGCCAGCAGTTTAGGGGGGAGCAATCAGCCCCAGCATTTT.

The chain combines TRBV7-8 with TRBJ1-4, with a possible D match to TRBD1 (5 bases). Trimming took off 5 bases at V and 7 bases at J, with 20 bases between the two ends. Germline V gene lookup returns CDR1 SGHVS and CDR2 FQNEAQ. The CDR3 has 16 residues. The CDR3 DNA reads TGTGCCAGCAGCCCCCGCCCGGGTCAGGGAGGTGAAAAACTGTTTTTT. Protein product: CASSPRPGQGGEKLFF.

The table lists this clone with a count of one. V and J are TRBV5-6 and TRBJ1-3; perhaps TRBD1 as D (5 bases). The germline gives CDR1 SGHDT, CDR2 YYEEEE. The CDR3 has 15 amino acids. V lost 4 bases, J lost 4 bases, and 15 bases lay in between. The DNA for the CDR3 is TGTGCCAGCAGCACCCTGACAGACTCGGGAAACACCATATATTTT. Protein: CASSTLTDSGNTIYF. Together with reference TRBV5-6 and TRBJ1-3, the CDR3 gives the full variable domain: DAGVTQSPTHLIKTRGQQVTLRCSPKSGHDTVSWYQQALGQGPQFIFQYYEEEERQRGNFPDRFSGHQFPNYSSELNVNALLLGDSALYLCASSTLTDSGNTIYFGEGSWLTVV.

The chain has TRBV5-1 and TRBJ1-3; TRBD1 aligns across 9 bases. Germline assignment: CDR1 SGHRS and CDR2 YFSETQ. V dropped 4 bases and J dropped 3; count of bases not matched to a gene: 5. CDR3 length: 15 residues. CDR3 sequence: CASSMGQGFGNTIYF. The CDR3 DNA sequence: TGCGCCAGCAGCATGGGACAGGGCTTTGGAAACACCATATATTTT.